This T cell receptor (beta chain) originates from a study of T cells in Graves' hyperthyroidism and ophthalmopathy. Across the whole study: At initial diagnosis, before any treatment had begun, peripheral blood was obtained.

PBMCs were derived from approximately 10 ml fresh peripheral blood. Researchers took RNA transcripts and amplified the TCR beta CDR3 regions from them. Primed by the HTBI set, a first-round RT-PCR was run on the TCR CDR3. TCRdb passed the multiplex PCR reads through MiXCR, listing each CDR3 protein once. In the table there are about 480,000 distinct CDR3 sequences, around 14% of which are singletons. This clonotype was observed at least ten times. The CDR3 runs to 10 residues. After removal of 6 bases from V and 11 bases from J, the junction contained 3 bases not matched to a gene. The chain joins TRBV12-3 or TRBV12-4 to TRBJ1-1; 7 bases fit TRBD1. What was sequenced was blood. The TCR sequence derives from a woman younger than 30 with Graves' hyperthyroidism. In nucleotides, the CDR3 is TGTGCCAGCAGACCAGGGGGGGCTTTCTTT. It is translated as CASRPGGAFF.